The entry that follows covers one T cell receptor beta chain sequence. The assay was immunoSEQ multiplex PCR, and TCRdb's table has in-frame clones only and misses some. The table lists 47,000 or so clones, about 96% of them singletons. This specimen belongs to a study of T cells in tuberculosis. Overall study context: PBMC were archived before or within 7 days of starting treatment.

This sample's time point: new active TB diagnosis, blood taken before or within 7 days of starting treatment. The J segment lost 6 bases and the V segment lost 3 bases, leaving 15 bases of the junction unmatched. The CDR3 is 16 residues long. CDR1 and CDR2 (germline): SGHNT, YYREEE (reference sequence). The sample here was PBMCs, taken at tuberculosis diagnosis. The chain couples TRBV5-4 to TRBJ2-7; 7 nucleotides match TRBD1. The sequence came from an adult with tuberculosis. This CDR3 is CASSSRQGVGSGEQYF. CDR3 DNA: TGTGCCAGCAGCTCTAGACAGGGAGTCGGCTCAGGCGAGCAGTACTTC.